This TCR beta chain comes out of a study of blood T cell repertoires in COVID-19. Study-level information: Donors in the United States, Italy and Spain gave samples during acute or convalescent COVID-19. The analysed material was cDNA or gDNA that came from T cells, B-cell-depleted T cells, or PBMCs.

It was during active infection that Seattle patients were enrolled and then longitudinally followed. The CDR3 runs 17 residues. Germline V gives CDR1 SGDLS, CDR2 YYNGEE. V gave up 0 bases and J gave up 0 bases, with 13 bases separating them. Study processing details: Amplification of reference gene primers was used by the study to estimate nucleated cell counts. TCRdb's table, derived via immunoSEQ multiplex PCR, lists solely in-frame clones and lacks some. The DNA was the basis for D and trimming; V, J and clone size are from that table. This sample has approximately 150,000 clones, with about 88% found just once.

This receptor was obtained from a human donor with COVID-19, enrolled during active disease. The donor label of this sample is uncertain. The chain employs TRBV9 and TRBJ2-1; D gene uncertain. The sample comprised peripheral blood. CDR3 protein: CASSVAGGPSSYNEQFF. DNA of the CDR3: TGTGCCAGCAGCGTAGCCGGCGGTCCTTCCTCCTACAATGAGCAGTTCTTC.